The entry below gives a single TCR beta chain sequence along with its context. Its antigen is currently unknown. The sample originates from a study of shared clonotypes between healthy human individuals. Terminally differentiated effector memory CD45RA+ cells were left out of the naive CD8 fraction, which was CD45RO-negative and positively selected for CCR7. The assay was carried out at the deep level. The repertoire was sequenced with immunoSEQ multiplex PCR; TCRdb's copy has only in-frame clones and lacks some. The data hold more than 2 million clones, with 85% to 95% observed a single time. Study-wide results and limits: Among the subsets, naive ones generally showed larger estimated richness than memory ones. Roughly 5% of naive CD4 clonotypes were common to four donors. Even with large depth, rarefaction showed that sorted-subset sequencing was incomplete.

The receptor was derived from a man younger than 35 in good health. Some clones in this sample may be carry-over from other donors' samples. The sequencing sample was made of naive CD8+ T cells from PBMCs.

The CDR3 loop is CASSLGPNYGYTF. The CDR3 bases are TGTGCCAGCAGCTTAGGACCGAACTATGGCTACACCTTC. The chain couples TRBV11-2 to TRBJ1-2; D remains unclear. The germline V gene has CDR1 SGHAT and CDR2 FQNNGV. The V end was cut by 1 base, the J end by 2 bases, with 5 bases between. This CDR3 is built from 13 residues.